The 15 T cell receptor beta chains given below trace back to one sample, sequenced in a study of OX40 agonist ivuxolimab in advanced cancers. Data came from immunoSEQ multiplex PCR; TCRdb stores just in-frame clones and leaves some out. The repertoire has around 67,000 clones, roughly 83% of them found once; the top ten carry 0.7%. The material was CD4+ or CD8+ T cells sorted from blood, obtained in a trial of the OX40 agonist ivuxolimab. These receptors were collected from an adult with an advanced solid tumor such as melanoma, head and neck, liver or kidney cancer.

This chain joins TRBV18 and TRBJ1-2; possible D gene TRBD1, 6 bases. With 8 bases removed from V and 6 bases from J, the gap between germline ends came to 19 bases. Germline V gene sequence: CDR1 KGHSH, CDR2 LQKENI. The CDR3 spans 14 residues. The CDR3 spells CASAAWGAPNGYTF. CDR3 in DNA: TGTGCCAGCGCGGCCTGGGGGGCGCCGAATGGCTACACCTTC.

This clone was seen more than once but under ten times. The V and J genes are TRBV5-1 and TRBJ2-1; 12 bases match TRBD1. The germline gives CDR1 SGHRS, CDR2 YFSETQ. The V and J ends lost 4 bases and 6 bases, in that order; junction bases with no gene match: 8. This CDR3 comprises 16 residues. The CDR3: CASSRDRGLRGNEQFF. CDR3 nucleotide sequence: TGCGCCAGCAGCCGGGACAGGGGGCTCCGAGGCAATGAGCAGTTCTTC.

V and J are TRBV15 and TRBJ1-2, with 10 bases that match TRBD1. Germline CDR1 LNHNV, CDR2 YYDKDF (reference sequence). CDR3 length: 17 residues. V was pared by 5 bases and J by 0 bases, with 9 bases of the junction left unmatched. The CDR3, as DNA: TGTGCCACCAGCGGCGGGACAGGGGAGGGTGCTAACTATGGCTACACCTTC. This translates into CATSGGTGEGANYGYTF.

V and J are TRBV2 and TRBJ2-7; 7 nucleotides match TRBD1. The V gene end was trimmed by 3 bases and the J gene end by 5 bases; junction bases not matched to a gene: 7. CDR3 size: 14 residues. Germline V gene sequence: CDR1 SNHLY, CDR2 FYNNEI. The CDR3 is CASSDRTGHDEQYF. The CDR3 coding sequence is TGTGCCAGCAGTGACCGGACAGGCCACGACGAGCAGTACTTC.

This clone was seen just once. J is TRBJ2-2 and V is TRBV10-3, with D perhaps TRBD2 (6 bases). The CDR3 has 15 residues. Per the germline V gene, CDR1 is ENHRY and CDR2 is SYGVKD. Trimming took off 7 bases at V and 6 bases at J, with 18 bases between the two ends. This chain's CDR3 is CAINRGGTQSGELFF. The CDR3 bases are TGTGCCATCAACCGGGGCGGGACTCAGTCCGGGGAGCTGTTTTTT.

This clone was observed a few times. The V call is TRBV5-5, the J call TRBJ2-3; D uncertain. This CDR3 contains 16 residues. V lost 1 base and J 0 bases, leaving 12 bases between the germline ends. The germline V gene encodes CDR1 SGHKS and CDR2 YYEKEE (reference sequence). The DNA of the CDR3 is TGTGCCAGCAGCTTGTCGCTGGCTCAGAGCACAGATACGCAGTATTTT. This encodes CASSLSLAQSTDTQYF.

CDR3 amino acids: CASSPRGGLRFDEQYF. The CDR3, as DNA: TGTGCCAGCAGCCCCCGTGGGGGCCTCAGGTTTGACGAGCAGTACTTC. This chain joins TRBV7-9 and TRBJ2-7, with D maybe TRBD1 (6 bases). The V end was cut by 5 bases, the J end by 5 bases, with 22 bases between. The germline CDR1 and CDR2 sequences are SEHNR and FQNEAQ (reference sequence). The CDR3 has 16 residues.

The V and J genes are TRBV5-4 and TRBJ1-2; 9 nucleotides align to TRBD1. Germline V CDR1 and CDR2: SGHNT, YYREEE (reference sequence). V was pared by 0 bases and J by 5 bases, with 5 bases of the junction left unmatched. There are 15 residues in the CDR3. Written as DNA, the CDR3 is TGTGCCAGCAGCTTGGGATGGACAGGGGAATATGGCTACACCTTC. Translated, it gives CASSLGWTGEYGYTF. Complete variable domain (other parts from reference TRBV5-4 and TRBJ1-2): ETGVTQSPTHLIKTRGQQVTLRCSSQSGHNTVSWYQQALGQGPQFIFQYYREEENGRGNFPPRFSGLQFPNYSSELNVNALELDDSALYLCASSLGWTGEYGYTFGSGTRLTVV.

J is TRBJ1-6 and V is TRBV19; D may be TRBD1 (5 bases). This CDR3 is built from 16 residues. Trimming cost V 7 bases and J 14 bases, with 27 bases left between them. Germline CDR1 is LNHDA and CDR2 is SQIVND (reference sequence). DNA for the CDR3: TGTGCCAGTACCCCTAGAAGGGGTCTTGGGGCGACGGCCCTCCACTTT. This encodes CASTPRRGLGATALHF.

A single count supports this clone. The V and J genes are TRBV7-9 and TRBJ1-2, with 7 bases identical to TRBD1. This CDR3 spans 13 amino acids. V shed 4 bases and J 8 bases; nucleotides not matched to a gene: 7. Germline values: CDR1 SEHNR, CDR2 FQNEAQ (reference sequence). CDR3 in DNA: TGTGCCAGCAGCTACCAAAACAGGGGCGGCTACACCTTC. Translated, it gives CASSYQNRGGYTF.

The gene calls are TRBV6-5 and TRBJ2-7; 10 bases are shared with TRBD2. Germline V gene sequence: CDR1 MNHEY, CDR2 SVGAGI. The trim removed 4 bases at V and 5 bases at J, leaving 5 bases unmatched. The CDR3 has 14 residues. CDR3 sequence reads: CASSLAGGSHEQYF. The CDR3 DNA is TGTGCCAGCAGTTTAGCGGGAGGTTCCCACGAGCAGTACTTC.

V is TRBV2 and J is TRBJ1-5; D gene unclear. The CDR3 contains 14 residues. Trimming removed 2 bases at V and 5 bases at J, with 10 bases between. The germline V gene encodes CDR1 SNHLY and CDR2 FYNNEI. CDR3 nucleotides: TGTGCCAGCAGTGAAAGGGCAGCTGATCAGCCCCAGCATTTT. Amino acid sequence: CASSERAADQPQHF.

This rearrangement joins TRBV5-4 to TRBJ2-1; 10 bases align to TRBD2. The CDR3 covers 15 residues. With V trimmed by 4 bases and J by 9 bases, 10 bases remained unmatched. Germline V gives CDR1 SGHNT, CDR2 YYREEE (reference sequence). For the CDR3, the DNA is TGTGCCAGCAGCCTTGGGGGGGCTAGCGGGAGTGAGCAGTTCTTC. It specifies CASSLGGASGSEQFF.

The gene calls are TRBV5-1 and TRBJ2-3; TRBD2 agrees at 9 bases. There are 16 residues in the CDR3. In germline, CDR1 is SGHRS, CDR2 YFSETQ. Trimming at V came to 4 bases and at J to 4 bases, leaving 10 bases not matched to a gene. The CDR3 DNA follows: TGCGCCAGCAGCCCGCGGTCTAGCGGGGTAGCAGATACGCAGTATTTT. It translates to CASSPRSSGVADTQYF.

This clone has just a few counts. The chain employs TRBV30 and TRBJ1-1; D is perhaps TRBD1 (6 bases). This CDR3 comprises 16 residues. From germline, CDR1 is GTSNPN and CDR2 SVGIG (reference sequence). The V and J ends lost 2 bases and 0 bases respectively, with 16 bases between them. The CDR3 region has the DNA TGTGCCTGGAGTTCGTGGGGGGGCCGGATGAACACTGAAGCTTTCTTT. Encoded protein: CAWSSWGGRMNTEAFF.